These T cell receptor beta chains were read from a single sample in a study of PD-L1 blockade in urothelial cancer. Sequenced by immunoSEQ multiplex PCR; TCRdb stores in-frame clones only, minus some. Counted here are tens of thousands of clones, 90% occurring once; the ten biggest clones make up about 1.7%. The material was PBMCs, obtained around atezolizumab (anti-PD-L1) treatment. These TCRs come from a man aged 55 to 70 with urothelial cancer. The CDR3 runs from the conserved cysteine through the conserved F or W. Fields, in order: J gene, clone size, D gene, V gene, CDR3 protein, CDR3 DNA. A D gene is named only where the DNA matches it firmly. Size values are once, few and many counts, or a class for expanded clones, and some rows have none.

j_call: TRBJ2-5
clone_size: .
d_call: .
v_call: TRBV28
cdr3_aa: CASSSRVETQYF
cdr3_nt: TGTGCCAGCAGTTCCAGGGTAGAGACCCAGTACTTC

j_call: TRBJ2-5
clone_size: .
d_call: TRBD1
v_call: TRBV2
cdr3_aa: CASSSRDRGEQETQYF
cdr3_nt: TGTGCCAGCAGCTCCCGGGACAGGGGGGAACAAGAGACCCAGTACTTC

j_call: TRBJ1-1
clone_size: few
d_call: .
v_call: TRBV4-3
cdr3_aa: CASSQSVNTEAFF
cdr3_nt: TGCGCCAGCAGCCAATCAGTGAACACTGAAGCTTTCTTT

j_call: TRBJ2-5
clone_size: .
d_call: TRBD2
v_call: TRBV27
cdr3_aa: CASSPLTSGRVGETQYF
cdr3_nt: TGTGCCAGCAGTCCCCTGACTAGCGGGAGAGTGGGAGAGACCCAGTACTTC

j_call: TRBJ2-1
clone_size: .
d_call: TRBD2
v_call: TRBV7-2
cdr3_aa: CASSPGLAVSYNEQFF
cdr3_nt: TGTGCCAGCAGCCCGGGACTAGCGGTTTCCTACAATGAGCAGTTCTTC

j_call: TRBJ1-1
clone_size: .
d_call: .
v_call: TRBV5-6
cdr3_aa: CASSLALVFPEAFF
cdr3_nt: TGTGCCAGCAGCTTGGCCCTAGTTTTCCCTGAAGCTTTCTTT

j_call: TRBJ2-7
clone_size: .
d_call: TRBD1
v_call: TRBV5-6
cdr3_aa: CASSLTDRGPGYEQYF
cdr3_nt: TGTGCCAGCAGTCTAACGGACAGGGGCCCTGGATACGAGCAGTACTTC

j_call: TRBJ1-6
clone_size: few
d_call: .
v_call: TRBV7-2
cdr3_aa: CASSLAPQVSYNSPLHF
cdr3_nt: TGTGCCAGCAGCTTAGCGCCACAGGTGTCCTATAATTCACCCCTCCACTTT

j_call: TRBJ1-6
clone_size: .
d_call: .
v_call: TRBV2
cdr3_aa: CASMQGRGLETPLHF
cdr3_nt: TGTGCCAGCATGCAGGGGAGAGGCTTGGAGACCCCCCTCCACTTT

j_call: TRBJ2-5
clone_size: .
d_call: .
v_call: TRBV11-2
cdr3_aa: CASLVGGGETQYF
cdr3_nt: TGTGCCAGCTTGGTGGGGGGTGGGGAGACCCAGTACTTC